A selection of T cell receptor beta chains follows, all from one sample in a study of regulatory T cells in long-lasting Graves disease. TCRdb used MiXCR to reprocess the multiplex PCR reads, holding one entry per CDR3 protein. The data hold hundreds of thousands of distinct CDR3 sequences, with around 21% observed a single time. The sample was peripheral blood mononuclear cells (PBMCs), taken when the disease was refractory, from a patient treated with antithyroid drugs. The receptors were sampled from a female donor with Graves disease. The CDR3 runs from the conserved cysteine through the conserved F or W. The D gene is left open where the match is weak. The listing skips clone size in some rows; elsewhere it reads once, few, many or a size class.

size,D,J,V,CDR3,DNA
-,TRBD2,TRBJ2-1,TRBV6-1,CASSEPLAGGEFF,TGTGCCAGCAGTGAACCCCTAGCGGGAGGGGAGTTCTTC
-,-,TRBJ2-2,TRBV24-1,CATSDSRGYTGELFF,TGTGCCACCAGTGATTCGCGGGGCTACACCGGGGAGCTGTTTTTT
many,-,TRBJ1-2,TRBV3-1,CASSQAVNYGYTF,TGTGCCAGCAGCCAAGCCGTTAACTATGGCTACACCTTC
-,TRBD2,TRBJ2-7,TRBV28,CASSLVSGGGEQYF,TGTGCCAGCAGTTTAGTGTCAGGCGGGGGCGAGCAGTACTTC
many,-,TRBJ2-2,TRBV15,CATSEDAPGAQGYTGELFF,TGTGCCACCAGCGAAGATGCTCCAGGGGCGCAGGGATACACCGGGGAGCTGTTTTTT
many,TRBD1,TRBJ2-5,TRBV6-5,CASSSTSGQGFLETQYF,TGTGCCAGCAGTTCTACGTCGGGACAGGGCTTTTTAGAGACCCAGTACTTC
few,TRBD1,TRBJ2-4,TRBV7-9,CASSQGQGDGIQYF,TGTGCCAGCAGCCAAGGACAGGGGGATGGCATTCAGTACTTC
many,-,TRBJ2-7,TRBV12-3/TRBV12-4,CASSFRTETYEQYF,TGTGCCAGCAGTTTCCGAACCGAGACCTACGAGCAGTACTTC
-,-,TRBJ1-4,TRBV27,CASSLSEATNEKLFF,TGTGCCAGCAGTTTATCAGAGGCGACTAATGAAAAACTGTTTTTT
-,-,TRBJ1-1,TRBV5-6,CASSLLLRGWGEAFF,TGTGCCAGCAGCTTGCTCCTCAGGGGCTGGGGTGAAGCTTTCTTT
-,-,TRBJ1-5,TRBV19,CASSIERALNQPQHF,TGTGCCAGTAGTATAGAGCGAGCCCTAAATCAGCCCCAGCATTTT
-,TRBD2,TRBJ2-7,TRBV6-1,CASRRQVGGYEQYF,TGTGCCAGCAGACGCCAGGTGGGAGGGTACGAGCAGTACTTC
-,TRBD1,TRBJ1-1,TRBV6-2/TRBV6-3,CASRVDRGGNTEAFF,TGTGCCAGCAGGGTGGACAGGGGAGGAAACACTGAAGCTTTCTTT
-,TRBD1,TRBJ2-7,TRBV18,CASSTTGGYSYEQYF,TGTGCCAGCTCAACGACAGGGGGGTACTCCTACGAGCAGTACTTC
many,-,TRBJ1-5,TRBV19,CASIADGHSNQPQHF,TGTGCCAGTATCGCGGACGGCCATAGCAATCAGCCCCAGCATTTT
few,TRBD1,TRBJ2-2,TRBV12-3/TRBV12-4,CASRDRGEGETGELFF,TGTGCCAGCCGGGACAGGGGCGAGGGAGAGACCGGGGAGCTGTTTTTT
-,-,TRBJ1-1,TRBV15,CATSTLGGANTEAFF,TGTGCCACCAGCACGCTGGGAGGGGCGAACACTGAAGCTTTCTTT
few,-,TRBJ1-5,TRBV5-1,CASSLAVCWPQHF,TGCGCCAGCAGCTTGGCCGTATGCTGGCCCCAGCATTTT
-,-,TRBJ1-2,TRBV19,CASSIGGSYGYTF,TGTGCCAGTAGTATAGGTGGGAGCTATGGCTACACCTTC
many,-,TRBJ1-1,TRBV20-1,CSARDPVGVEAFF,TGCAGTGCTAGAGATCCGGTGGGGGTAGAAGCTTTCTTT
few,-,TRBJ2-5,TRBV20-1,CSASIVSGKETQYF,TGCAGTGCTAGTATCGTTTCGGGTAAAGAGACCCAGTACTTC
many,-,TRBJ1-1,TRBV5-1,CASSLQGRGNTEAFF,TGCGCCAGCAGCTTGCAGGGGCGCGGGAACACTGAAGCTTTCTTT
few,-,TRBJ2-1,TRBV20-1,CSAERPSSYNEQFF,TGCAGTGCGGAGCGACCGAGCTCCTACAATGAGCAGTTCTTC
many,TRBD1,TRBJ1-5,TRBV27,CASSLSPTTGSGQPQHF,TGTGCCAGCAGTTTAAGCCCCACGACAGGGAGTGGTCAGCCCCAGCATTTT
many,-,TRBJ1-2,TRBV6-1,CATDLRGYYGYTF,TGTGCCACCGACCTCAGGGGCTACTATGGCTACACCTTC
-,-,TRBJ2-1,TRBV5-6,CASSLQPLSSYNEQFF,TGTGCCAGCAGCTTACAACCCTTGAGCTCCTACAATGAGCAGTTCTTC
many,-,TRBJ2-7,TRBV28,CASSLSSEKQYF,TGTGCCAGCAGTTTAAGTTCAGAAAAGCAGTACTTC
few,TRBD2,TRBJ2-3,TRBV5-1,CATSPLAGGIDTQYF,TGCGCCACCTCTCCCCTAGCGGGAGGAATAGATACGCAGTATTTT
few,-,TRBJ1-5,TRBV12-5,CASGPGRNSNQPQHF,TGTGCTAGTGGTCCAGGAAGAAATAGCAATCAGCCCCAGCATTTT
once,-,TRBJ1-3,TRBV4-3,CASTPGIGAGNTIYF,TGCGCCAGCACCCCAGGGATCGGTGCTGGAAACACCATATATTTT
many,TRBD2,TRBJ2-7,TRBV11-2,CASRGSGGYEQYF,TGTGCCAGCAGGGGCAGCGGGGGTTACGAGCAGTACTTC
many,-,TRBJ1-2,TRBV2,CASSEASGPVYGYTF,TGTGCCAGCAGTGAAGCATCAGGTCCCGTTTATGGCTACACCTTC
few,-,TRBJ1-6,TRBV20-1,CSANNRRLLYNSPLHF,TGCAGTGCGAACAACAGAAGACTACTCTATAATTCACCCCTCCACTTT
-,TRBD2,TRBJ2-7,TRBV29-1,CSGGLAGGEQYF,TGCAGCGGAGGGCTAGCGGGAGGCGAGCAGTACTTC
-,-,TRBJ2-7,TRBV20-1,CSARDQAYEQYF,TGCAGTGCCCGGGACCAAGCCTACGAGCAGTACTTC
few,TRBD1,TRBJ1-1,TRBV19,CASKLTGGVEAFF,TGTGCCAGTAAGCTAACAGGGGGAGTTGAAGCTTTCTTT
many,-,TRBJ2-2,TRBV19,CASSIGGTGELFF,TGTGCCAGTAGCATAGGAGGCACCGGGGAGCTGTTTTTT
many,TRBD2,TRBJ2-2,TRBV12-3/TRBV12-4,CASTTTILAGRGGELFF,TGTGCCAGCACCACCACCATACTAGCGGGAAGGGGCGGGGAGCTGTTTTTT
-,TRBD1,TRBJ2-5,TRBV7-9,CASSPLTGTGGAETQYF,TGTGCCAGCAGCCCACTGACCGGGACAGGGGGCGCAGAGACCCAGTACTTC
-,TRBD2,TRBJ2-2,TRBV19,CASSLSGSIPGELFF,TGTGCCAGTAGTCTTAGCGGGAGTATCCCCGGGGAGCTGTTTTTT
few,-,TRBJ2-7,TRBV20-1,CSARDPGESYDEQYF,TGCAGTGCTAGAGATCCGGGGGAAAGTTACGACGAGCAGTACTTC
few,-,TRBJ2-7,TRBV5-1,CASSSPGANYEQYF,TGCGCCAGCAGCTCCCCGGGGGCTAACTACGAGCAGTACTTC
few,-,TRBJ1-5,TRBV6-5,CASSSVISSNQPQHF,TGTGCCAGCAGTTCAGTCATTTCTAGCAATCAGCCCCAGCATTTT
-,TRBD1,TRBJ1-3,TRBV3-1,CASSPSGTASGNTIYF,TGTGCCAGCAGCCCAAGCGGGACAGCCTCTGGAAACACCATATATTTT
few,-,TRBJ2-7,TRBV10-2,CASGTERYEQYF,TGCGCCAGCGGGACGGAGAGATACGAGCAGTACTTC
-,TRBD2,TRBJ2-3,TRBV6-4,CASSDWAPGGTDTQYF,TGTGCCAGCAGTGATTGGGCCCCGGGAGGGACAGATACGCAGTATTTT